This entry is about one TCR beta chain. The V gene lost 5 bases and the J gene lost 0 bases, with 11 bases spanning the gap. The CDR3 covers 15 residues. In germline, CDR1 is MGHDK, CDR2 SYGVNS. Libraries were prepared by immunoSEQ multiplex PCR; TCRdb keeps only in-frame clonotypes and omits some of them. The table lists roughly 380,000 clones, about nine tenths of them singletons. The sample belongs to a study of blood T cell repertoires in COVID-19. This sequence joins TRBV25-1 and TRBJ1-5, with D possibly being TRBD1 (6 bases). The receptor was isolated from a woman between 40 and 50 years old with COVID-19, enrolled during active disease. Sequencing input: peripheral blood. CDR3 nucleotides: TGTGCCAGCAGTCCAGGGGAATATAGCAATCAGCCCCAGCATTTT. It specifies CASSPGEYSNQPQHF.